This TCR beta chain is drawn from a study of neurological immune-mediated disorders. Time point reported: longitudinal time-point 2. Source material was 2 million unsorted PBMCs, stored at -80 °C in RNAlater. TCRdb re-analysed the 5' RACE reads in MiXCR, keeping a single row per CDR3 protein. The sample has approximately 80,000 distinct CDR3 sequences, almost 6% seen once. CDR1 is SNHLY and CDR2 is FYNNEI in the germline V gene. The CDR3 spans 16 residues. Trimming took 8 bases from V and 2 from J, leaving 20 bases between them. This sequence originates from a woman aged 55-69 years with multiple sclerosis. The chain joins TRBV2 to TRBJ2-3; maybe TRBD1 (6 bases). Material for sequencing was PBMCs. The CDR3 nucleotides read TGTGCCAGCTCAATCCTGGGGCAGGGGAACACAGATACGCAGTATTTT. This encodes CASSILGQGNTDTQYF. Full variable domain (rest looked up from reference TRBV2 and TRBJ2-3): EPEVTQTPSHQVTQMGQEVILRCVPISNHLYFYWYRQILGQKVEFLVSFYNNEISEKSEIFDDQFSVERPDGSNFTLKIRSTKLEDSAMYFCASSILGQGNTDTQYFGPGTRLTVL.